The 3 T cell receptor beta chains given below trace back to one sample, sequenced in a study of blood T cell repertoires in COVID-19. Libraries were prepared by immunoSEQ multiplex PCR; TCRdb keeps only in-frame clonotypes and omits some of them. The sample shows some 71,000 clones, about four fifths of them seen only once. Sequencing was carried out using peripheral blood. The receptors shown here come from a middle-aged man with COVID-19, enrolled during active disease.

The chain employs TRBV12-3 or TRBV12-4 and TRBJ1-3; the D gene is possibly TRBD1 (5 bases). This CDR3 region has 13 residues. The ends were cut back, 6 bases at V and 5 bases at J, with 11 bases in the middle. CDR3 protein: CASRKQVRNTIYF. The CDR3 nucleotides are TGTGCCAGCAGGAAACAGGTTCGAAACACCATATATTTT.

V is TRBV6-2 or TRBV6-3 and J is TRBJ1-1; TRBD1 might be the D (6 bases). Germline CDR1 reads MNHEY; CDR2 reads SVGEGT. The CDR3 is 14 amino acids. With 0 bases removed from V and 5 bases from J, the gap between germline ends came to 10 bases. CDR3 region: CASSYSTGPTEAFF. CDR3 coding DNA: TGTGCCAGCAGTTACTCTACAGGGCCTACTGAAGCTTTCTTT.

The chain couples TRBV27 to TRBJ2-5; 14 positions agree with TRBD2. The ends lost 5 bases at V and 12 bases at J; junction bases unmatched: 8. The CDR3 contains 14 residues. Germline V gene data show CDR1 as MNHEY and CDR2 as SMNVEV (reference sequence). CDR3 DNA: TGTGCCAGCAGTCCTCCGGGACTAGCGGGGGTTAAGTACTTC. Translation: CASSPPGLAGVKYF.